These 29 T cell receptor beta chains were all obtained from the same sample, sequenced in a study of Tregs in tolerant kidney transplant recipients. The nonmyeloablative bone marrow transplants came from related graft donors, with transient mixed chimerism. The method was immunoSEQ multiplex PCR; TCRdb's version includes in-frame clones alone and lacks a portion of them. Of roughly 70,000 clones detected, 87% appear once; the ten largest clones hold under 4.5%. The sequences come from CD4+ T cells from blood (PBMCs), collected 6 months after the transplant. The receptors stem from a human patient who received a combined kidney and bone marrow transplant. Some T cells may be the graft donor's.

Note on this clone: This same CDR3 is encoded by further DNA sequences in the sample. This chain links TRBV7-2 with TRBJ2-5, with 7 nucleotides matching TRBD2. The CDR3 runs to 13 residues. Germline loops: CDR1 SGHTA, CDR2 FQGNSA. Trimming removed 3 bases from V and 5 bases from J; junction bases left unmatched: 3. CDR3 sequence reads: CASSFTGGETQYF. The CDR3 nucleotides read TGTGCCAGCAGCTTCACCGGGGGGGAGACCCAGTACTTC.

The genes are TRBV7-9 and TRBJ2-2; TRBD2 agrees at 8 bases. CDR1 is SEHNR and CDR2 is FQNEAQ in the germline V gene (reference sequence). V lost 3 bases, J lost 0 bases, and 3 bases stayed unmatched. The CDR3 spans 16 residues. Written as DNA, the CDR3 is TGTGCCAGCAGCTTGTGGCGGGGGGCGAACACCGGGGAGCTGTTTTTT. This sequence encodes CASSLWRGANTGELFF.

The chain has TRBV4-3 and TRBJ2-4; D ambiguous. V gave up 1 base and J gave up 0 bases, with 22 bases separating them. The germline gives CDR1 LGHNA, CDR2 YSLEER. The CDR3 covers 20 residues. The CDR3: CASSQVTGGQSPLAKNIQYF. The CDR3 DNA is TGCGCCAGCAGCCAAGTAACCGGTGGGCAGTCTCCCCTAGCCAAAAACATTCAGTACTTC.

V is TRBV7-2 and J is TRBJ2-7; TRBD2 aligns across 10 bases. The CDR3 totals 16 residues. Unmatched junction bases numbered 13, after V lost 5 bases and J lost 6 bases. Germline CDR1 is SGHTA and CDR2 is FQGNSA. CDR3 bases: TGTGCCAGCAGCCCCTCTACTAGCGGGGTGGATCTCGAGCAGTACTTC. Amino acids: CASSPSTSGVDLEQYF.

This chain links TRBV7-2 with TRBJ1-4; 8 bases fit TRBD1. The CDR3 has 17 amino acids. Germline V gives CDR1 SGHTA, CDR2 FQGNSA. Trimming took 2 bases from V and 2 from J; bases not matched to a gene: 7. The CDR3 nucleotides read TGTGCCAGCAGCTTACGCAGGGGGCAGGGGACTAATGAAAAACTGTTTTTT. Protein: CASSLRRGQGTNEKLFF. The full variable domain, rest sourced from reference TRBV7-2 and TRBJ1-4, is GAGVSQSPSNKVTEKGKDVELRCDPISGHTALYWYRQSLGQGLEFLIYFQGNSAPDKSGLPSDRFSAERTGGSVSTLTIQRTQQEDSAVYLCASSLRRGQGTNEKLFFGSGTQLSVL.

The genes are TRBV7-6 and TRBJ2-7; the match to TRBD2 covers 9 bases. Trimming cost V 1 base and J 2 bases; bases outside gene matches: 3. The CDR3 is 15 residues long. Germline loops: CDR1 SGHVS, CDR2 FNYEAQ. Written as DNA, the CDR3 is TGTGCCAGCAGCTTAGGCCCTAGCGGGGCCTACGAGCAGTACTTC. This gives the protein CASSLGPSGAYEQYF.

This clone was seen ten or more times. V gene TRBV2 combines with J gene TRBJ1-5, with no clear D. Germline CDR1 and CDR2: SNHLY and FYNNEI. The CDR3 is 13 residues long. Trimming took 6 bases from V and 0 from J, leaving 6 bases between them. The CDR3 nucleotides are TGTGCCAGCAGGAGGGATAGCAATCAGCCCCAGCATTTT. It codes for CASRRDSNQPQHF. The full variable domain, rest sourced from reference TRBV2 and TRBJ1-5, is EPEVTQTPSHQVTQMGQEVILRCVPISNHLYFYWYRQILGQKVEFLVSFYNNEISEKSEIFDDQFSVERPDGSNFTLKIRSTKLEDSAMYFCASRRDSNQPQHFGDGTRLSIL.

CDR3 amino acids: CASSLGRTVNTGELFF. CDR3 coding DNA: TGTGCCAGCAGCTTAGGACGGACAGTGAACACCGGGGAGCTGTTTTTT. This chain connects TRBV7-9 to TRBJ2-2; tentative D call: TRBD1 (6 bases). Germline V gives CDR1 SEHNR, CDR2 FQNEAQ (reference sequence). The V end lost 1 base, the J end lost 1 base, and 10 bases lay between the germline ends. The CDR3 totals 16 residues.

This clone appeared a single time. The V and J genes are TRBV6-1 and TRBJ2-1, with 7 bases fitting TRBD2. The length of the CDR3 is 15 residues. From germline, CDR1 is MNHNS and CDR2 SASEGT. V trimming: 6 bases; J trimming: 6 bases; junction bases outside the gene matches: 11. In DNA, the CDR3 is TGTGCCAGCAGCGATTCTCCGGGACTATTCAATGAGCAGTTCTTC. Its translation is CASSDSPGLFNEQFF.

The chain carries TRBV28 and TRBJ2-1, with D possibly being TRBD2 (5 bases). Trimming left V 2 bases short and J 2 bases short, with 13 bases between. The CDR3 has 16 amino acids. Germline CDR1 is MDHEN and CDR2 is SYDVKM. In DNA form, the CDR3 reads TGTGCCAGCAGTTTAACTCGATCGCGGGCCTACAATGAGCAGTTCTTC. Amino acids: CASSLTRSRAYNEQFF.

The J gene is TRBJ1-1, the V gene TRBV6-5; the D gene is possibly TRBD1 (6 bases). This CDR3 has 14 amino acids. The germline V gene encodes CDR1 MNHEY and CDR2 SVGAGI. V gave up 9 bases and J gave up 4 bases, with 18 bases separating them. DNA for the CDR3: TGTGCCAGTCTGAGGGGGAGTGGGGTCACTGAAGCTTTCTTT. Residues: CASLRGSGVTEAFF.

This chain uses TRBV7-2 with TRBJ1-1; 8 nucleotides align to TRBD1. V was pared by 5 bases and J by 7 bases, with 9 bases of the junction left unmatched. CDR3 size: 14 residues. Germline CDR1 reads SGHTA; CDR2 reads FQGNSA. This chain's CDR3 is CASSARTGRNEAFF. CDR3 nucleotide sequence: TGTGCCAGCAGCGCCCGGACAGGGAGGAATGAAGCTTTCTTT. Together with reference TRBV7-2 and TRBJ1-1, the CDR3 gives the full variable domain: GAGVSQSPSNKVTEKGKDVELRCDPISGHTALYWYRQSLGQGLEFLIYFQGNSAPDKSGLPSDRFSAERTGGSVSTLTIQRTQQEDSAVYLCASSARTGRNEAFFGQGTRLTVV.

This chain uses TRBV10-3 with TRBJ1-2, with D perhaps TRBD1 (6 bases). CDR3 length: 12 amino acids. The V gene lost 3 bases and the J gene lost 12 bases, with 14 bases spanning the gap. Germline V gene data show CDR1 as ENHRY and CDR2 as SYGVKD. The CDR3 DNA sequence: TGTGCCATCAGTGAATCCACAGGGTTCAACACCTTC. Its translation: CAISESTGFNTF.

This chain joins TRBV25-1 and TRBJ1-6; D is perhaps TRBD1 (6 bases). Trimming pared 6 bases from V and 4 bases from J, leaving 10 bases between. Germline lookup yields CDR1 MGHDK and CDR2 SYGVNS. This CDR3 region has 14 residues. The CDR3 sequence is CASRQTGYNSPLHF. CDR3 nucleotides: TGTGCCAGCAGGCAAACAGGGTATAATTCACCCCTCCACTTT.

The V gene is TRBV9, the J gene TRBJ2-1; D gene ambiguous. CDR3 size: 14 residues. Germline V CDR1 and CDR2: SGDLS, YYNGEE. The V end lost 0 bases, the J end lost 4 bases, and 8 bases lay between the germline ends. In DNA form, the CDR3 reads TGTGCCAGCAGCGTAGACAGACCGTACAATGAGCAGTTCTTC. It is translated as CASSVDRPYNEQFF.

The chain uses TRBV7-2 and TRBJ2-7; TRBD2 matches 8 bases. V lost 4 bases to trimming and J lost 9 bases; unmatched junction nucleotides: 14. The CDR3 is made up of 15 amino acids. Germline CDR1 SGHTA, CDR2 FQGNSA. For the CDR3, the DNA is TGTGCCAGCAGCTCCTGGGGGCTAGCGGGCGGCGGGCAGTACTTC. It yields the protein CASSSWGLAGGGQYF.

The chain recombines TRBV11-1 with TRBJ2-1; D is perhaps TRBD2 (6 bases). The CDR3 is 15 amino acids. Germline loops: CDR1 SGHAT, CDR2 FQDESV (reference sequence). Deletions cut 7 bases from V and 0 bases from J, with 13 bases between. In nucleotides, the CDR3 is TGTGCCAGCACCCATGTCGGGAGCTCCTACAATGAGCAGTTCTTC. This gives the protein CASTHVGSSYNEQFF.

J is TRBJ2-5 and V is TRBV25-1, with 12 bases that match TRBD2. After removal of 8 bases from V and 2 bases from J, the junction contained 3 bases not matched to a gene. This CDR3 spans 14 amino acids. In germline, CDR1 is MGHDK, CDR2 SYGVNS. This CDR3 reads CASRLAGVQETQYF. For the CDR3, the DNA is TGTGCCAGCCGACTAGCGGGGGTACAAGAGACCCAGTACTTC.

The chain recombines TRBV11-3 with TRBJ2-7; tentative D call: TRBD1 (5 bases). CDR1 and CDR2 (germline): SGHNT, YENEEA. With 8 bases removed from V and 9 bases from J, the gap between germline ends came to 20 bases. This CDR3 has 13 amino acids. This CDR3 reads CASSRGVQATQYF. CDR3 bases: TGTGCCAGCTCCCGTGGTGTACAGGCCACGCAGTACTTC.

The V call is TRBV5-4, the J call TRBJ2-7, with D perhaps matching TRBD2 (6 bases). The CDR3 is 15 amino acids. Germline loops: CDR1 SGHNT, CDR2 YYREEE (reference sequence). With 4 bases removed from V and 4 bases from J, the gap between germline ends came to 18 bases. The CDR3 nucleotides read TGTGCCAGCAGCAGTCCTTTTCGACTAGTATACGAGCAGTACTTC. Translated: CASSSPFRLVYEQYF.

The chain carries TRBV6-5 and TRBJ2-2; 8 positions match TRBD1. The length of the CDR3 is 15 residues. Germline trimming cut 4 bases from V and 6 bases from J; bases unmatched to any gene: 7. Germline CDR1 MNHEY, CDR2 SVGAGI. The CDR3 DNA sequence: TGTGCCAGCAGTTTGAGACAGGGGTATTCCGGGGAGCTGTTTTTT. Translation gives CASSLRQGYSGELFF.

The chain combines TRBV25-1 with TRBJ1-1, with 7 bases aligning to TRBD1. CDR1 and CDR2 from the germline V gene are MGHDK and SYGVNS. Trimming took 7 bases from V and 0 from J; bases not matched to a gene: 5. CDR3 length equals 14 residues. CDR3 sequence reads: CASKPRGLNTEAFF. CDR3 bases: TGTGCCAGCAAGCCTAGGGGGCTGAACACTGAAGCTTTCTTT.

CDR3 in amino acids: CASSFMQGANSPLHF. The CDR3 nucleotides read TGTGCCAGCAGCTTTATGCAGGGGGCGAATTCACCCCTCCACTTT. The chain has TRBV7-2 and TRBJ1-6, with TRBD1 matching 8 bases. The CDR3 sequence is 15 residues long. The V and J ends lost 3 bases and 7 bases, in that order; junction bases with no gene match: 5. CDR1 SGHTA and CDR2 FQGNSA come from the germline V gene.

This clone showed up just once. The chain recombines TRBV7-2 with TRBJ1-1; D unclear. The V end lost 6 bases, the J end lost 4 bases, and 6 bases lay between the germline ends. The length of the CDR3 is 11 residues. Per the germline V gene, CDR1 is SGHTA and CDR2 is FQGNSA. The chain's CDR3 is CASSYITEAFF. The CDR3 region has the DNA TGTGCCAGCAGTTATATCACTGAAGCTTTCTTT.

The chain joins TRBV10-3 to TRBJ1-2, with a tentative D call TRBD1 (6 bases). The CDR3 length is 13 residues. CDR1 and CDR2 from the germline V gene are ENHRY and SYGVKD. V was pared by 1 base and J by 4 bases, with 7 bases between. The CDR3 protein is CAISELQGYGYTF. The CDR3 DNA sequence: TGTGCCATCAGTGAGTTACAGGGCTATGGCTACACCTTC.

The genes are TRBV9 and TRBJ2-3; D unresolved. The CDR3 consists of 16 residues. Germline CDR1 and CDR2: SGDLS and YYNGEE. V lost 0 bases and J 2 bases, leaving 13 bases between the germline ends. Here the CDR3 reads CASSVVASPPTDTQYF. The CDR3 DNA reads TGTGCCAGCAGCGTAGTTGCCAGTCCCCCCACAGATACGCAGTATTTT.

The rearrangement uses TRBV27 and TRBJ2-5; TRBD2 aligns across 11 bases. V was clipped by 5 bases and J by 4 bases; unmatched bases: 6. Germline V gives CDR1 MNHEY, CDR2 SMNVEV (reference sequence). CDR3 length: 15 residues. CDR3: CASSISGRARETQYF. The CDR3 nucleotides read TGTGCCAGCAGTATTAGCGGGAGGGCCCGAGAGACCCAGTACTTC.

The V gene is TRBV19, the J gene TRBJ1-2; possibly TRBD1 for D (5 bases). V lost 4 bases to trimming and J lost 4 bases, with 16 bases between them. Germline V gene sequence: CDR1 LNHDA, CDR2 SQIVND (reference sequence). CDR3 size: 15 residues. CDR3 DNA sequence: TGTGCCAGTAGTAACACTCAGGGAAGGGGCTATGGCTACACCTTC. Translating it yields CASSNTQGRGYGYTF.

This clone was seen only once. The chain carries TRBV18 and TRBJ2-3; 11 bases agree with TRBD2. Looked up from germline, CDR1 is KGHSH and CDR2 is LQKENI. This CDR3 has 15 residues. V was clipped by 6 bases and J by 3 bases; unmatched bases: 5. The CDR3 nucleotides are TGTGCCAGCTCTCCCACTAGCGGGGGAACAGATACGCAGTATTTT. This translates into CASSPTSGGTDTQYF. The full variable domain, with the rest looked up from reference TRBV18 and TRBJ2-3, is NAGVMQNPRHLVRRRGQEARLRCSPMKGHSHVYWYRQLPEEGLKFMVYLQKENIIDESGMPKERFSAEFPKEGPSILRIQQVVRGDSAAYFCASSPTSGGTDTQYFGPGTRLTVL.